This T cell receptor (beta chain) was observed in a study of T cell responses to AZD1222 COVID-19 vaccine. Regarding the study as a whole: Mostly white British, mostly female donors; authors suggested clonal diversity may be underestimated. Reportedly, nearly half of unique spike TCRs recognized epitopes outside B.1.351/B.1.1.7 mutations. Seropositivity was recorded at baseline in only 6 or 7 AZD1222 recipients. Increases in Spike-specific TCR breadth and depth were seen after two AZD1222 doses.

Clones were read by immunoSEQ multiplex PCR, and TCRdb kept only the in-frame ones, dropping some. The table records tens of thousands of clones, 92% of them present only once. The V gene end was trimmed by 4 bases and the J gene end by 0 bases; junction bases not matched to a gene: 3. CDR3 length equals 16 residues. Per germline, CDR1 SGHAT and CDR2 FQNNGV. About this clone itself: The target antigen is unknown.

The chain combines TRBV11-2 with TRBJ2-6; 7 nucleotides line up with TRBD2. This specimen was peripheral blood, taken on day 0 of AZD1222 vaccination. The sequence derives from an adult in good health. This CDR3 is CASSSWEGSGANVLTF. As DNA, the CDR3 is TGTGCCAGCAGCTCTTGGGAGGGCTCTGGGGCCAACGTCCTGACTTTC. The full variable domain, completed using reference TRBV11-2 and TRBJ2-6, is EAGVAQSPRYKIIEKRQSVAFWCNPISGHATLYWYQQILGQGPKLLIQFQNNGVVDDSQLPKDRFSAERLKGVDSTLKIQPAKLEDSAVYLCASSSWEGSGANVLTFGAGSRLTVL.